This T cell receptor beta chain came from a study of T-cell reconstitution after alpha-beta-depleted transplantation in children. Study-wide results and limits: It was newly produced T cells that mostly accounted for T-cell counts and diversity one year after transplant. Several hundred expanded graft clones reportedly supplied alpha-beta T cells about two months after transplant.

The CDR3 totals 18 residues. V was clipped by 0 bases and J by 2 bases; unmatched bases: 11. Germline lookup yields CDR1 SGHRS and CDR2 YFSETQ. With regard to this clonotype: Its antigen is undetermined.

Preparing the TCRbeta library involved the use of unique molecular identifiers. TCRdb re-called the PCR reads with MiXCR, one entry per CDR3 protein. The repertoire consists of roughly 790,000 distinct CDR3 sequences, with 15% to 20% occurring once and the leading ten covering around 5%. The TCR comes from a male patient younger than 18 who had a stem cell transplant for acute lymphoblastic leukemia, so the T cells may come from the graft donor. The rearrangement links TRBV5-1 to TRBJ2-1, with 7 bases identical to TRBD1. The sample here was PBMCs, mostly from graft donor cells, taken 360 days after TCRalphabeta/CD19-depleted stem cell transplant. For the CDR3, the DNA is TGCGCCAGCAGCTTGGCCCTTTCGAGGGGGCAAGCCTACAATGAGCAGTTCTTC. Protein sequence: CASSLALSRGQAYNEQFF.